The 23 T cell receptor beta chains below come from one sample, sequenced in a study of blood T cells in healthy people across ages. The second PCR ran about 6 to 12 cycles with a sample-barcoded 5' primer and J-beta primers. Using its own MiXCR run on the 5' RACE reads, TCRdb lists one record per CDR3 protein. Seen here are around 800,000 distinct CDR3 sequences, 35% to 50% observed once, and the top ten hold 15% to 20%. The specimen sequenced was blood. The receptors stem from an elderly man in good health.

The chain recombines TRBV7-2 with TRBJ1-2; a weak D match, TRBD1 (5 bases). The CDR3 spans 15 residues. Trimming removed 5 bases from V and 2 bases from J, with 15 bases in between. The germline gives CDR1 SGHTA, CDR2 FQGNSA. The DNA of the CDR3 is TGTGCCAGCAGCCCAGGCAGGGCCCTGAACTATGGCTACACCTTC. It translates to CASSPGRALNYGYTF.

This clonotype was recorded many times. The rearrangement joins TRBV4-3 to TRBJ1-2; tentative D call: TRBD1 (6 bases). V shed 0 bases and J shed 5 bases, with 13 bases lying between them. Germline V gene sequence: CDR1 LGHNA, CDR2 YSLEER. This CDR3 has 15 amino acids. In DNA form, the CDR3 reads TGCGCCAGCAGCCAAGAACAGGGAAAGTGGTATGGCTACACCTTC. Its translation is CASSQEQGKWYGYTF.

As DNA, the CDR3 is TGTGCCAGCAGTAGGGACAGGGGGCGAGGGTACACTGAAGCTTTCTTT. Its protein is CASSRDRGRGYTEAFF. V and J are TRBV6-6 and TRBJ1-1; 12 bases map to TRBD1. V lost 5 bases, J lost 3 bases, and 7 bases stayed unmatched. The CDR3 totals 16 residues. Germline-derived CDR1 and CDR2 are MNHNY and SVGAGI (reference sequence).

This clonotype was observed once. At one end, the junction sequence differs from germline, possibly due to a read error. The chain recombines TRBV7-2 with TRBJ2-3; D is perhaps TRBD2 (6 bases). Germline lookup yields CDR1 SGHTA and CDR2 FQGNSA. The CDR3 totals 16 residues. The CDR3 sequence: CVSSLGPRGSTDTQYF. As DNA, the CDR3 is TGTGTCAGCAGCTTAGGTCCCCGGGGGAGCACAGATACGCAGTATTTT.

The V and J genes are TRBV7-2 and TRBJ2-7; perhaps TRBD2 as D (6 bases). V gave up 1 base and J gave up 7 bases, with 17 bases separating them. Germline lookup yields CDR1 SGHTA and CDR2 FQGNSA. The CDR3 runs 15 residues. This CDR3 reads CASSLDGGTYNEQYF. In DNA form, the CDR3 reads TGTGCCAGCAGCTTAGACGGGGGTACCTACAATGAGCAGTACTTC.

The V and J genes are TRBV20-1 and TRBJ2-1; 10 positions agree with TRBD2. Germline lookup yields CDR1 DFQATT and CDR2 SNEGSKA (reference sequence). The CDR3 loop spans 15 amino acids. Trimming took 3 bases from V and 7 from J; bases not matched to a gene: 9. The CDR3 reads CSARVLAGEQNEQFF. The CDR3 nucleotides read TGCAGTGCTAGGGTCCTAGCGGGAGAGCAGAATGAGCAGTTCTTC.

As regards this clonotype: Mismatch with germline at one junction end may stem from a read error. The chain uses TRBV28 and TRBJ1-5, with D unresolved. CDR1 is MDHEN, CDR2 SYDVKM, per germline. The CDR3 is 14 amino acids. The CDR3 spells CASSWTHSDQPQHF. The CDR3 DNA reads TGTGCCAGCAGCTGGACTCATAGCGATCAGCCCCAGCATTTT.

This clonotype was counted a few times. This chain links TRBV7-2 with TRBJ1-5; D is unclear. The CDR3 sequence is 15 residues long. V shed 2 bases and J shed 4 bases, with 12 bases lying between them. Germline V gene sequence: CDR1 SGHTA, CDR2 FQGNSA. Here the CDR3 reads CASSLIGQQNQPQHF. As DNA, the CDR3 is TGTGCCAGCAGCTTAATCGGGCAGCAAAATCAGCCCCAGCATTTT.

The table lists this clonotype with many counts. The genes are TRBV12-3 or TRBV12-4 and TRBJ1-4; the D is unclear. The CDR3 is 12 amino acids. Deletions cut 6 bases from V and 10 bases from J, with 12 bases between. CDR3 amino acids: CASSSDGGKLFF. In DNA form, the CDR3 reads TGTGCCAGCAGCTCGGACGGAGGAAAACTGTTTTTT.

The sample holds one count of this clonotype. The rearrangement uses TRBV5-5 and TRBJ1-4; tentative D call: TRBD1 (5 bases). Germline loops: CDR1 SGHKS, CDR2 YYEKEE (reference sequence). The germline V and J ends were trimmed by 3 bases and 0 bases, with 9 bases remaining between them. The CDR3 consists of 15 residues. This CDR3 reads CASSYGQATNEKLFF. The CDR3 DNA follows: TGTGCCAGCAGCTATGGACAAGCAACTAATGAAAAACTGTTTTTT.

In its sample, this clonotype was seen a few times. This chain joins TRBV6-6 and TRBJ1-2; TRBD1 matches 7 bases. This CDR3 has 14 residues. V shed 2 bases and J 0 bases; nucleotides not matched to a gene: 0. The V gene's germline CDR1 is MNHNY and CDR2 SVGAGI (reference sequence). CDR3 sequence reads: CASSYGTANYGYTF. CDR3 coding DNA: TGTGCCAGCAGTTACGGGACAGCTAACTATGGCTACACCTTC.

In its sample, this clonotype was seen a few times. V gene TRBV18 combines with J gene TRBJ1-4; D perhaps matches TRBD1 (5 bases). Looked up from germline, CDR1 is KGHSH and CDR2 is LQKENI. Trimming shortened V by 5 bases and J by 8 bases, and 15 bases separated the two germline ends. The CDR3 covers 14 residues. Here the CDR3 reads CASSKAGHEEKLFF. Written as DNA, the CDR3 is TGTGCCAGCTCAAAGGCAGGGCACGAGGAAAAACTGTTTTTT.

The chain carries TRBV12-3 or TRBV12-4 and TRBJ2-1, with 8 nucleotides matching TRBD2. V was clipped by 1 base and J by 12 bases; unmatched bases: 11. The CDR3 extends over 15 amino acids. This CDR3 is CASSLETGGPDAQFF. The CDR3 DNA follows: TGTGCCAGCAGTTTAGAGACGGGAGGGCCGGATGCGCAGTTCTTC.

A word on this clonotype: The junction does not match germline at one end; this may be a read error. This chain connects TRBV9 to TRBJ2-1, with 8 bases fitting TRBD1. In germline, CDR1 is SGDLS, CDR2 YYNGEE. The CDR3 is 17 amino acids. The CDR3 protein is CAGSVLTGTGGYNKQFF. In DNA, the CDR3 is TGTGCCGGCAGCGTACTTACCGGGACAGGCGGATACAATAAGCAGTTCTTC.

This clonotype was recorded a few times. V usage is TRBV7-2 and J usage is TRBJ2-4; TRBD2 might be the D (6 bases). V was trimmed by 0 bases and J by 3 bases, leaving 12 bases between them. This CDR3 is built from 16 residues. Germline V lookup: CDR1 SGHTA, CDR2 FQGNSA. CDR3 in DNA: TGTGCCAGCAGCTTAGCTTTAGGCGGGGACAAAAACATTCAGTACTTC. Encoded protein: CASSLALGGDKNIQYF.

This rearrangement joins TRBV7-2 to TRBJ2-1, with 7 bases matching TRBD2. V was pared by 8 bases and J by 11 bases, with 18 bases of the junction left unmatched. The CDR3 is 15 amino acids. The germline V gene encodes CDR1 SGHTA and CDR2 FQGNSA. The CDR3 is CASSGGRSGVRKQFF. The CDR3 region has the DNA TGTGCCAGCTCGGGAGGAAGGAGCGGGGTTCGTAAGCAGTTCTTC.

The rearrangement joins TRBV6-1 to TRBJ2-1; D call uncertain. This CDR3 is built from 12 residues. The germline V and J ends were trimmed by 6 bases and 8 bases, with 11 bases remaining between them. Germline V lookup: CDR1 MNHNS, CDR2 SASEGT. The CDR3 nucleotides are TGTGCCAGCAGCCTTACCTTCGATGAGCAGTTCTTC. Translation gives CASSLTFDEQFF.

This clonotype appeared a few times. CDR3 protein: CASSSLGDRGPTDTQYF. Here the CDR3 DNA reads TGCGCCAGCAGCTCTCTCGGGGACAGGGGGCCCACAGATACGCAGTATTTT. The chain is built from TRBV5-1 and TRBJ2-3; 12 nucleotides align to TRBD1. Germline V CDR1 and CDR2: SGHRS, YFSETQ. CDR3 length: 17 residues. The V segment lost 3 bases and the J segment 2 bases; nucleotides outside the gene matches: 7. The complete variable domain, with remaining parts taken from reference TRBV5-1 and TRBJ2-3, reads KAGVTQTPRYLIKTRGQQVTLSCSPISGHRSVSWYQQTPGQGLQFLFEYFSETQRNKGNFPGRFSGRQFSNSRSEMNVSTLELGDSALYLCASSSLGDRGPTDTQYFGPGTRLTVL.

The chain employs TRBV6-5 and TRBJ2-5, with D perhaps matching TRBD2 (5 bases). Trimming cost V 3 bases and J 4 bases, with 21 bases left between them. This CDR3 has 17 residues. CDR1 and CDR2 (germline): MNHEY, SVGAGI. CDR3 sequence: CASSYLWAQRVGETQYF. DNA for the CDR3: TGTGCCAGCAGTTATCTGTGGGCGCAGAGGGTGGGAGAGACCCAGTACTTC.

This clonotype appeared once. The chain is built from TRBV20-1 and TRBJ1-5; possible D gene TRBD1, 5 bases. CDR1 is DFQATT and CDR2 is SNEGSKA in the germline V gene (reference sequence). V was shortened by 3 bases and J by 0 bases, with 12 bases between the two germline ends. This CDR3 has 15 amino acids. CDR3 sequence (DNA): TGCAGTGCTAGTAGACAGACTTATAGCAATCAGCCCCAGCATTTT. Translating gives CSASRQTYSNQPQHF.

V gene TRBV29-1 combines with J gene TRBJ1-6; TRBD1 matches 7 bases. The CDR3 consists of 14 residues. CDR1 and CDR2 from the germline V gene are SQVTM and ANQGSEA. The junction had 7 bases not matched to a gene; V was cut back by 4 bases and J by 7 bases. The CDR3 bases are TGCAGCGTTGCACGGGACAGAGAAAATTCACCCCTCCACTTT. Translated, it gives CSVARDRENSPLHF.

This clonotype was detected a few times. The CDR3 sequence is CASTDRKETQYF. The CDR3 DNA reads TGTGCCAGCACAGACCGGAAGGAGACCCAGTACTTC. The chain has TRBV28 and TRBJ2-5, with D uncertain. The CDR3 has 12 residues. V was clipped by 7 bases and J by 5 bases, with 11 bases between them. Germline V CDR1 and CDR2: MDHEN, SYDVKM.

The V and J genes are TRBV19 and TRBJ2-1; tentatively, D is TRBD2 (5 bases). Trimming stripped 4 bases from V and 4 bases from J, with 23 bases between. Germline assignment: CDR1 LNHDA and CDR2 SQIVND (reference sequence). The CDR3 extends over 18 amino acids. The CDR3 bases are TGTGCCAGTAGTACTACCAGAAAGACTGCCGGACTTTACAATGAGCAGTTCTTC. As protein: CASSTTRKTAGLYNEQFF. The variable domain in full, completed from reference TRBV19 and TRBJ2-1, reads DGGITQSPKYLFRKEGQNVTLSCEQNLNHDAMYWYRQDPGQGLRLIYYSQIVNDFQKGDIAEGYSVSREKKESFPLTVTSAQKNPTAFYLCASSTTRKTAGLYNEQFFGPGTRLTVL.